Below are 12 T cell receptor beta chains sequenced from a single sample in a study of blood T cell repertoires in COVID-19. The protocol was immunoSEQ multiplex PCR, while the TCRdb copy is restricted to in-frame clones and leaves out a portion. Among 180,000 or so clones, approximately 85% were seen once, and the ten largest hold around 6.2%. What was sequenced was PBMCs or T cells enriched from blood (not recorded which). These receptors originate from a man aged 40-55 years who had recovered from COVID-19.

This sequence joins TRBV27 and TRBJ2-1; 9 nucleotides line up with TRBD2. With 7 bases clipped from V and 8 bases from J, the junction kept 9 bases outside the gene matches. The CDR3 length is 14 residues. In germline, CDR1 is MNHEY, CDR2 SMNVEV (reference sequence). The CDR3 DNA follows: TGTGCCAGCATGCGGGGGCTAGCGGGATATGAGCAGTTCTTC. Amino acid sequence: CASMRGLAGYEQFF.

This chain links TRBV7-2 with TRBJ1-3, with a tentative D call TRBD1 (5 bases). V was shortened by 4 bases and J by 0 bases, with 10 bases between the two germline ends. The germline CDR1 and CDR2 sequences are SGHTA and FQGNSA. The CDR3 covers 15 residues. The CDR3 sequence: CASSWLTVSGNTIYF. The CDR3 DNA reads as TGTGCCAGCAGCTGGTTGACAGTCTCTGGAAACACCATATATTTT.

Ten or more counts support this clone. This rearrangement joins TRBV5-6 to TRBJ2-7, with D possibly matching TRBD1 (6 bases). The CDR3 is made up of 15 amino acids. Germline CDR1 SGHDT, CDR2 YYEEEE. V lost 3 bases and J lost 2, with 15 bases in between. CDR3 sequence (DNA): TGTGCCAGCAGCTCTTCCCCAGGGGCCACCTACGAGCAGTACTTC. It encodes CASSSSPGATYEQYF.

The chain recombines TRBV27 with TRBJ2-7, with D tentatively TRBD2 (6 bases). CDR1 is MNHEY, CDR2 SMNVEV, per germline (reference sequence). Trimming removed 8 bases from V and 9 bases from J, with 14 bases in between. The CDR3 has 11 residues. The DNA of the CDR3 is TGTGCCAGCGCCGGGTCCGGGGGGCAGTACTTC. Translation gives CASAGSGGQYF.

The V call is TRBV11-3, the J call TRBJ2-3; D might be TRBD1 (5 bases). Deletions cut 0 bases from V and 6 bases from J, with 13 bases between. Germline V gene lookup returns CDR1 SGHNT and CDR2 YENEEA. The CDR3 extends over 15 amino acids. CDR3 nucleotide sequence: TGTGCCAGCAGCTTAGATCATTGGGGCCGGGATACGCAGTATTTT. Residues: CASSLDHWGRDTQYF.

The CDR3 region is CASSLGDAGAGANVLTF. The CDR3 DNA reads TGTGCCAGCAGCTTAGGTGATGCGGGCGCTGGGGCCAACGTCCTGACTTTC. This chain links TRBV7-9 with TRBJ2-6; D may be TRBD2 (5 bases). Germline V gives CDR1 SEHNR, CDR2 FQNEAQ (reference sequence). The CDR3 runs 17 residues. Trimming took 1 base from V and 2 from J, leaving 12 bases between them.

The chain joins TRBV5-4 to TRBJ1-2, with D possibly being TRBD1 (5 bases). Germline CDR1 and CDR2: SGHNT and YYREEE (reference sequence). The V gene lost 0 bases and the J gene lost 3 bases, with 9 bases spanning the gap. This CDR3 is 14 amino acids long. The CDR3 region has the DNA TGTGCCAGCAGCTTGGGGGGCAGGGACTATGGCTACACCTTC. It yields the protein CASSLGGRDYGYTF.

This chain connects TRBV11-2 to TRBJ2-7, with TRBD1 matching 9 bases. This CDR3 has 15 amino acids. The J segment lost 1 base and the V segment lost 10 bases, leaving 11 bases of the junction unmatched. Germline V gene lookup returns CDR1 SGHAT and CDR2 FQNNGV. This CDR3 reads CATTTDRGVSYEQYF. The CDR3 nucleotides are TGTGCCACTACGACCGACAGGGGGGTATCCTACGAGCAGTACTTC.

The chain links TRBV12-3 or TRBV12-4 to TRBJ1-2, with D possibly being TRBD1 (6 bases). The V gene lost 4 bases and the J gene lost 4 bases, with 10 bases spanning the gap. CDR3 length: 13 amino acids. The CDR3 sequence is CASSWTAAYGYTF. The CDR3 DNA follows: TGTGCCAGCAGTTGGACAGCGGCCTATGGCTACACCTTC.

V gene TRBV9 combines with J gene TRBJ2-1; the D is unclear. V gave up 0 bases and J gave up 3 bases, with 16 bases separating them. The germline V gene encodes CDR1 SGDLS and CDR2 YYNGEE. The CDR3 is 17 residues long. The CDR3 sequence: CASSVATEKSLYNEQFF. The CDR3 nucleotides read TGTGCCAGCAGCGTAGCTACCGAGAAAAGCCTCTACAATGAGCAGTTCTTC.

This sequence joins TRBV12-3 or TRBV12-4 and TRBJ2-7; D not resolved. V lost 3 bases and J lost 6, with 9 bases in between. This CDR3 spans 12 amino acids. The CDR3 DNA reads TGTGCCAGCAGTTTGGTCTCGGGCGAGCAGTACTTC. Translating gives CASSLVSGEQYF.

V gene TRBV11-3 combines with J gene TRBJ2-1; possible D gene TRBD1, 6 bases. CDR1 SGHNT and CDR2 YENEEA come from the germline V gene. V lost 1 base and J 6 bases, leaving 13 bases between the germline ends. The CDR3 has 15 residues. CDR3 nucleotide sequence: TGTGCCAGCAGCTTAGCCGACAGGCCTGGCAATGAGCAGTTCTTC. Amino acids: CASSLADRPGNEQFF.